This T cell receptor (beta chain) was identified in a study of cytomegalovirus exposure and HLA in healthy donors. General study points: Accounts indicate the classifier identified cytomegalovirus status with strong specificity and sensitivity.

All donors participated as healthy donors of bone marrow. A note on this clone: As yet, its antigen is unknown.

60 Vbeta and 13 Jbeta primers were used in PCR. Repertoires were generated with immunoSEQ multiplex PCR, while TCRdb's copy carries only in-frame clones and drops some. Among some 120,000 clones listed, around 75% were seen once. Germline CDR1 reads MNHEY; CDR2 reads SVGAGI. This CDR3 is 14 amino acids long. V lost 2 bases and J 5 bases, leaving 12 bases between the germline ends. The sample taken for sequencing was PBMCs. This sequence joins TRBV6-5 and TRBJ1-1, with D perhaps matching TRBD1 (5 bases). This TCR came from a woman in her thirties in good health and CMV-seronegative. The CDR3 nucleotides read TGTGCCAGCAGTTACGAAGGGGCAAGGACTGAAGCTTTCTTT. Protein: CASSYEGARTEAFF.